This T cell receptor beta chain originates from a study of response to subunit inactivated influenza vaccine. General study findings and limits: The authors proposed limited new T cell recruitment per seasonal influenza vaccination.

Only a few counts were recorded for this clonotype. Its target is unknown. TCRdb used MiXCR to reprocess the RT-PCR reads, holding one entry per CDR3 protein. Counted here are 650,000 to 850,000 distinct CDR3 sequences, approximately 13% occurring once; the ten biggest clones make up roughly 6.4%. V lost 6 bases and J 0 bases, leaving 5 bases between the germline ends. The CDR3 totals 13 residues. Germline CDR1 is ENHRY and CDR2 is SYGVKD. The receptor was derived from a man in his forties or fifties who received an inactivated influenza vaccine. V and J are TRBV10-3 and TRBJ1-4, with D unclear. The sequences come from PBMCs from blood, collected around 14 days before vaccination. CDR3 nucleotide sequence: TGTGCCATCAGGGCAGCAACTAATGAAAAACTGTTTTTT. Translation gives CAIRAATNEKLFF.